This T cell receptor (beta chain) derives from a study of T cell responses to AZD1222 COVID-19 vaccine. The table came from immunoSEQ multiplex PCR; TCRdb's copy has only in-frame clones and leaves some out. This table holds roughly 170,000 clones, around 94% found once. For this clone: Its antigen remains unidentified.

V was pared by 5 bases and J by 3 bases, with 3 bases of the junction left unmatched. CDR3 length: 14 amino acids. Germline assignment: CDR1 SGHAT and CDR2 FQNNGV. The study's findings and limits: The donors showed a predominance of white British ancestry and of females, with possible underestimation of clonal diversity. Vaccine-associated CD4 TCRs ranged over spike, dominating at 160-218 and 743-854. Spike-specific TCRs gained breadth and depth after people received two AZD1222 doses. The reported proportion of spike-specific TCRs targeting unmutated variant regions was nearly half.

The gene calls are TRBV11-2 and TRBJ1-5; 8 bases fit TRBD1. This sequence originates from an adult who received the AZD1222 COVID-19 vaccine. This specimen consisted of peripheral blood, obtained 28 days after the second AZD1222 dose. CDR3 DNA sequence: TGTGCCAGCAGCCTGGACAGGGTCAATCAGCCCCAGCATTTT. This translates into CASSLDRVNQPQHF.